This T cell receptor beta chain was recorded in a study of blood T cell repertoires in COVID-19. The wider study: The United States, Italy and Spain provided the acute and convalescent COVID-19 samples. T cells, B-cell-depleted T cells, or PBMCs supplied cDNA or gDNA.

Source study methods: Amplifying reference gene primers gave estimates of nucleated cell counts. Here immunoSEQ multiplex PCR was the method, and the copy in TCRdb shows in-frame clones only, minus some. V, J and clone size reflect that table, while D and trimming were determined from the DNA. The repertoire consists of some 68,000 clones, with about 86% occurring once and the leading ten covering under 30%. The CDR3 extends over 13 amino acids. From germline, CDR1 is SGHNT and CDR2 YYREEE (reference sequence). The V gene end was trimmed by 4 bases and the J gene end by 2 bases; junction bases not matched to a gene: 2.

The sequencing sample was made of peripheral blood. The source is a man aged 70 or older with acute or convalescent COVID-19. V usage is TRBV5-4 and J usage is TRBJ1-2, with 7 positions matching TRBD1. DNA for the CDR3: TGTGCCAGCAGCGAACAGGGGAACTATGGCTACACCTTC. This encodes CASSEQGNYGYTF.